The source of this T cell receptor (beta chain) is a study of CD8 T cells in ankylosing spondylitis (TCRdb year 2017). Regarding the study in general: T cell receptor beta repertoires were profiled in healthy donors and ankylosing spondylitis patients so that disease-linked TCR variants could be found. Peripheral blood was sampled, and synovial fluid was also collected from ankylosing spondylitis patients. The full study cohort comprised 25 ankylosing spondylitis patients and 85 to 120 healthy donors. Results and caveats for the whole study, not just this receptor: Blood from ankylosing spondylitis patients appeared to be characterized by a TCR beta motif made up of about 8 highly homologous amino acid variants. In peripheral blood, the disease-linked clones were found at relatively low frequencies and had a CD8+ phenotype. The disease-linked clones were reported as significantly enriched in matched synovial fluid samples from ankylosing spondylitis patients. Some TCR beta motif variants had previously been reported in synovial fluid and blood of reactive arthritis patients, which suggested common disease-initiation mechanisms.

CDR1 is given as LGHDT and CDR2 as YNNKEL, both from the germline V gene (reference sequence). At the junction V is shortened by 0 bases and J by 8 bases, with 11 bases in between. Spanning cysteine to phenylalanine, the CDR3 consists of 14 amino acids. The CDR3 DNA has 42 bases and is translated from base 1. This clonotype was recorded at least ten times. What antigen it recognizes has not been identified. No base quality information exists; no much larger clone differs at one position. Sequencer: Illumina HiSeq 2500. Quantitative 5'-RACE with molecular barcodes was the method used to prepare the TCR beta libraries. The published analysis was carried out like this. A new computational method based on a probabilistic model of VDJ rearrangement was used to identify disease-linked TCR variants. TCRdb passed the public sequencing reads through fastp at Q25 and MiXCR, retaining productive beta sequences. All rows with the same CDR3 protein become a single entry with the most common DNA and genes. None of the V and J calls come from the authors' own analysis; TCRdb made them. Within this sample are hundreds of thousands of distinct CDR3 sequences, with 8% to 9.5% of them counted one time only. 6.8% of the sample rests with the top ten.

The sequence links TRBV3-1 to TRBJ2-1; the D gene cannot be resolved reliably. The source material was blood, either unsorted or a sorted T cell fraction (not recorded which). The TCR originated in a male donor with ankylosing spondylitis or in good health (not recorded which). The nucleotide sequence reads TGTGCCAGCAGCCAAGATCCAGGCTCCTATGAGCAGTTCTTC. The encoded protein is CASSQDPGSYEQFF.